A single TCR beta chain is shown here with its context. Its specificity is not known. Germline CDR1 and CDR2: ENHRY and SYGVKD. The CDR3 has 15 amino acids. V was clipped by 3 bases and J by 5 bases, with 14 bases between them. This specimen belongs to a study of T-cell memory formation after mild COVID-19. Regarding the study as a whole: From day 15 to 85, contracting clones were balanced between CD4 and CD8, whereas later expanders leaned toward CD4+.

MiXCR, applied by TCRdb to the 5' RACE reads, yields one record per CDR3 protein. The sample lists 350,000 to 500,000 distinct CDR3 sequences; around 22% were seen once. The chain recombines TRBV10-3 with TRBJ2-1, with a weak D call TRBD2 (5 bases). Sequencing was done on a sample of PBMCs or a T cell subset sorted from them (not recorded which). The sequence was collected from an adult woman who had mild COVID-19 (a few samples of this study predate the infection). Cell type and time point are not known. DNA for the CDR3: TGTGCCATCAGTGATCCGAGGGTGGTTCACAATGAGCAGTTCTTC. This gives the protein CAISDPRVVHNEQFF.